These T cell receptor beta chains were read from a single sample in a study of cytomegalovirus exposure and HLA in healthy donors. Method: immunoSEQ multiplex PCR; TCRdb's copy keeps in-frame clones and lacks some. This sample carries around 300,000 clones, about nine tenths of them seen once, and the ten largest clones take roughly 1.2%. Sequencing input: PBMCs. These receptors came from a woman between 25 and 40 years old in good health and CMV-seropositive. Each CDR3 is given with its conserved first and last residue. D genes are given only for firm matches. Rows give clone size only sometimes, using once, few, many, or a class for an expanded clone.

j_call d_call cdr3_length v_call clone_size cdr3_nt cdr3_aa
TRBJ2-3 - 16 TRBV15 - TGTGCCACCAGCAGAGATAGAGGGAGTAGCACAGATACGCAGTATTTT CATSRDRGSSTDTQYF
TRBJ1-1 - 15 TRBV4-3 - TGCGCCAGCAGCCAAGATGATTGGGGGAACACTGAAGCTTTCTTT CASSQDDWGNTEAFF
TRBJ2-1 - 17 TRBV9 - TGTGCCAGCAGTTTGGCGGAAGGGGTAAACGGGAACGGTGAGCAGTTCTTC CASSLAEGVNGNGEQFF
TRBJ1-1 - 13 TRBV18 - TGTGCCAGCTCACGAAAGGAGCCCACTGAAGCTTTCTTT CASSRKEPTEAFF
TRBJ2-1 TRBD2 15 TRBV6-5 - TGTGCCAGCAGTTATCCGGGGGGGGCCTACAATGAGCAGTTCTTC CASSYPGGAYNEQFF
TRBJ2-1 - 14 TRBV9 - TGTGCCAGCCGGCCGGGGCAGGCGGTCAATGAGCAGTTCTTC CASRPGQAVNEQFF
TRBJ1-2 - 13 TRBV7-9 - TGTGCCATCGGACAGCGCACTAACTATGGCTACACCTTC CAIGQRTNYGYTF
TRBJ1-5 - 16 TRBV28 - TGTGCCAGCAGTCTATTCGTGGGTAATAGCAATCAGCCCCAGCATTTT CASSLFVGNSNQPQHF
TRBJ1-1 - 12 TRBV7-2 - TGTGCCAGCAGCTTAGGTGCCACTGAAGCTTTCTTT CASSLGATEAFF
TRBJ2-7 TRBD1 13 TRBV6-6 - TGTGCCAGCATAGGGGGCTCTTCCTACGAGCAGTACTTC CASIGGSSYEQYF
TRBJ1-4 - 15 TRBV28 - TGTGCCAGCAGTACTCGACAGGCGGCTGCTGAAAAACTGTTTTTT CASSTRQAAAEKLFF
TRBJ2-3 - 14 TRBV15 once TGTGCCACCAGCAGAGATCGAGGAGGGGATACGCAGTATTTT CATSRDRGGDTQYF
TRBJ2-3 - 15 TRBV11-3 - TGTGCCAGCAGCTTGAGTACGGGGTTCACAGATACGCAGTATTTT CASSLSTGFTDTQYF
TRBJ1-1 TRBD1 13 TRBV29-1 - TGCAGCGCCGTGCCGGGACAGGCCACTGAAGCTTTCTTT CSAVPGQATEAFF
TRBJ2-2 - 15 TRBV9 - TGTGCCAGCAGTTCCGGGACTGGGACGGTCGGGGAGCTGTTTTTT CASSSGTGTVGELFF
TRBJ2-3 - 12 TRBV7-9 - TGTGCCAGCAGCCAGACGGTAGATACGCAGTATTTT CASSQTVDTQYF
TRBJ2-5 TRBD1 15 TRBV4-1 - TGCGCCAGCAGCCAGACAAGAGGACAGGGGGAGACCCAGTACTTC CASSQTRGQGETQYF
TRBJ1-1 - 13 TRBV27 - TGTGCCAGCAGTTTACGCCCTTTCACTGAAGCTTTCTTT CASSLRPFTEAFF
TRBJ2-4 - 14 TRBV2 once TGTGCCAGCAGTGATTGGGGCCTCAAAAACATTCAGTACTTC CASSDWGLKNIQYF
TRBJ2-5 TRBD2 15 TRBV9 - TGTGCCAGCAGCGTAGCTCAGACTAGCGGGGAGACCCAGTACTTC CASSVAQTSGETQYF
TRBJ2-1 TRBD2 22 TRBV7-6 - TGTGCCAGCAGCTTACAAACACCCCCGGGCGCTAGCGGGAGGGCCGCCGTCAATGAGCAGTTCTTC CASSLQTPPGASGRAAVNEQFF
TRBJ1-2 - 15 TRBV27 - TGTGCCAGCAGTTTATCCGGGGGTTATGCCTATGGCTACACCTTC CASSLSGGYAYGYTF
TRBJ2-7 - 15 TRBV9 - TGTGCCAGCAGCGAGCAGTGGGGGCCCTCCTACGAGCAGTACTTC CASSEQWGPSYEQYF
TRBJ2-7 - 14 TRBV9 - TGTGCCAGCAGCGTAGGCATACTTACCTACGAGCAGTACTTC CASSVGILTYEQYF
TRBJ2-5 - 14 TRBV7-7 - TGTGCCAGCAGCTTAGGGCTAGCACCAGAGACCCAGTACTTC CASSLGLAPETQYF
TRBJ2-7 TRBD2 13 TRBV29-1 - TGCAGCGTTGATAGCGGGAGCCATCACGAGCAGTACTTC CSVDSGSHHEQYF
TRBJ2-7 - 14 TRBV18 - TGTGCCAGCTCACTAGGGGGGCCCTCCTACGAGCAGTACTTC CASSLGGPSYEQYF
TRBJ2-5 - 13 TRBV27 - TGTGCCAGCAGTCCGGGCGGCCCAGAGACCCAGTACTTC CASSPGGPETQYF
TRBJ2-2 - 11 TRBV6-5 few TGTGCCAGCAGTTACGCCGGGGAGCTGTTTTTT CASSYAGELFF
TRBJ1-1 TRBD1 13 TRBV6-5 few TGTGCCAGCAGTATAGACAGGGACACTGAAGCTTTCTTT CASSIDRDTEAFF
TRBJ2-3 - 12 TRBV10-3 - TGTGCCATCGGACAGAACACAGATACGCAGTATTTT CAIGQNTDTQYF
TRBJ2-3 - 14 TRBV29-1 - TGCAGCGTTGGACTGTATAGAAACACAGATACGCAGTATTTT CSVGLYRNTDTQYF
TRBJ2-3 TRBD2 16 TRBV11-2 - TGTGCCAGCAGCTCAGGACTAGTTACAAGCACAGATACGCAGTATTTT CASSSGLVTSTDTQYF
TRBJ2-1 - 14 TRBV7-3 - TGTGCCAGCAGCCCTAGCCCCCAGGGCTATGAGCAGTTCTTC CASSPSPQGYEQFF
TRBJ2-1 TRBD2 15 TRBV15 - TGTGCCACCAGCGGGACTAGCGGGAGTTTTGGTGAGCAGTTCTTC CATSGTSGSFGEQFF
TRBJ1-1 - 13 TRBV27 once TGTGCCAGCTCACCCGGTGGGGGGGCTGGAGCTTTCTTT CASSPGGGAGAFF
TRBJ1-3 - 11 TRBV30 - TGTGCCTGGAGCGCTGGAAACACCATATATTTT CAWSAGNTIYF
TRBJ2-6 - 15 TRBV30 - TGTGCCTGGAGTGCTCTAGGCTCTGGGGCCAACGTCCTGACTTTC CAWSALGSGANVLTF
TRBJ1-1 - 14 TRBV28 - TGTGCCAGCAGTTTAAGAGGGTCTGGCACTGAAGCTTTCTTT CASSLRGSGTEAFF
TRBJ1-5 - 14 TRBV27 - TGTGCCAGCAGCGAACAGGGCTACAATCAGCCCCAGCATTTT CASSEQGYNQPQHF